Below, 13 T cell receptor beta chains from the same sample are listed, as sequenced in a study of blood T cell repertoires in COVID-19. TCRdb keeps only in-frame clones here, not all; method: immunoSEQ multiplex PCR. The table lists around 150,000 clones, 85% of them singletons. The sample consisted of peripheral blood. The receptors here all came from a human donor with acute or convalescent COVID-19. The donor label of this sample is uncertain.

The J gene is TRBJ1-6, the V gene TRBV25-1; D might be TRBD1 (5 bases). Germline CDR1 and CDR2: MGHDK and SYGVNS. V gave up 4 bases and J gave up 7 bases, with 11 bases separating them. This CDR3 is built from 14 residues. This CDR3 is CASSARVGNSPLHF. Here the CDR3 DNA reads TGTGCCAGCAGTGCCAGGGTAGGGAATTCACCCCTCCACTTT.

The chain joins TRBV6-6 to TRBJ1-5; a possible D gene is TRBD1 (6 bases). CDR3 size: 14 residues. Trimming pared 6 bases from V and 3 bases from J, leaving 12 bases between. Germline V gives CDR1 MNHNY, CDR2 SVGAGI (reference sequence). Written as DNA, the CDR3 is TGTGCCAGCAGCTCTCAGGGGTCCAATCAGCCCCAGCATTTT. Its protein product is CASSSQGSNQPQHF.

The V and J genes are TRBV6-5 and TRBJ2-6; D perhaps matches TRBD2 (5 bases). Trimming left V 0 bases short and J 1 base short, with 7 bases between. CDR1 MNHEY and CDR2 SVGAGI come from the germline V gene. The CDR3 is made up of 16 amino acids. The CDR3 bases are TGTGCCAGCAGTTACTCGTCGGGATCTGGGGCCAACGTCCTGACTTTC. Translating gives CASSYSSGSGANVLTF.

The V and J genes are TRBV24-1 and TRBJ2-7, with a possible D match to TRBD1 (6 bases). The CDR3 sequence is 15 residues long. Trimming removed 3 bases from V and 1 base from J, with 12 bases in between. Germline V gene sequence: CDR1 KGHDR, CDR2 SFDVKD. CDR3 in amino acids: CATSDLQRGSYEQYF. In DNA form, the CDR3 reads TGTGCCACCAGTGATCTACAGAGGGGGTCCTACGAGCAGTACTTC.

The chain couples TRBV18 to TRBJ1-3, with D unresolved. Germline V gene sequence: CDR1 KGHSH, CDR2 LQKENI. The CDR3 is 14 amino acids. With 2 bases removed from V and 2 bases from J, the gap between germline ends came to 7 bases. The CDR3 sequence: CASSPLEPGNTIYF. The CDR3, as DNA: TGTGCCAGCTCACCATTAGAGCCTGGAAACACCATATATTTT.

The CDR3 is CATSGRQGRHNEQFF. CDR3 bases: TGTGCCACCTCAGGCAGACAGGGAAGGCACAATGAGCAGTTCTTC. The chain links TRBV6-5 to TRBJ2-1; TRBD1 agrees at 7 bases. Germline CDR1 MNHEY, CDR2 SVGAGI. The junction had 14 bases not matched to a gene; V was cut back by 10 bases and J by 5 bases. The CDR3 contains 15 residues.

The chain joins TRBV30 to TRBJ1-2, with TRBD1 matching 8 bases. From germline, CDR1 is GTSNPN and CDR2 SVGIG (reference sequence). After removal of 3 bases from V and 7 bases from J, the junction contained 4 bases not matched to a gene. The CDR3 extends over 12 amino acids. The CDR3 DNA is TGTGCCTGGAGGAAGACAGGGGTTGGCTACACCTTC. Its protein is CAWRKTGVGYTF.

V gene TRBV19 combines with J gene TRBJ1-2; 10 positions agree with TRBD1. V shed 3 bases, J shed 3 bases, and the junction held 7 bases outside the gene matches. Per the germline V gene, CDR1 is LNHDA and CDR2 is SQIVND (reference sequence). The CDR3 loop spans 16 amino acids. CDR3 sequence reads: CASSILGQGGDYGYTF. For the CDR3, the DNA is TGTGCCAGTAGTATCCTCGGACAGGGGGGGGACTATGGCTACACCTTC.

V and J are TRBV6-6 and TRBJ1-5; D gene ambiguous. V was clipped by 10 bases and J by 0 bases, with 13 bases between them. The CDR3 is 14 residues long. CDR1 MNHNY and CDR2 SVGAGI come from the germline V gene (reference sequence). CDR3 sequence reads: CAIDDGLSNQPQHF. The CDR3 DNA reads as TGTGCCATTGACGACGGACTTAGCAATCAGCCCCAGCATTTT.

This chain joins TRBV4-1 and TRBJ1-5; 9 nucleotides match TRBD1. Germline V gene sequence: CDR1 MGHRA, CDR2 YSYEKL. J was trimmed by 3 bases and V by 0 bases; bases with no gene match: 6. The CDR3 runs 17 residues. CDR3 in amino acids: CASSQDRGQGNNQPQHF. CDR3 nucleotides: TGCGCCAGCAGCCAAGATCGGGGACAGGGTAACAATCAGCCCCAGCATTTT.

The genes are TRBV19 and TRBJ1-6, with 8 positions matching TRBD1. With V trimmed by 3 bases and J by 7 bases, 5 bases remained unmatched. The CDR3 consists of 15 residues. The germline V gene encodes CDR1 LNHDA and CDR2 SQIVND (reference sequence). The CDR3 bases are TGTGCCAGTAGTATCGCCCAGGGGGCGAATTCACCCCTCCACTTT. Protein: CASSIAQGANSPLHF.

The V and J genes are TRBV30 and TRBJ1-3; 7 nucleotides agree with TRBD1. Germline V gene data show CDR1 as GTSNPN and CDR2 as SVGIG (reference sequence). The CDR3 has 14 amino acids. V shed 8 bases, J shed 4 bases, and the junction held 11 bases outside the gene matches. The CDR3 loop reads CAGEQGLMGNTIYF. As DNA, the CDR3 is TGTGCCGGCGAACAGGGGCTTATGGGAAACACCATATATTTT.

V is TRBV6-5 and J is TRBJ1-4; a possible D gene is TRBD1 (5 bases). V lost 8 bases, J lost 4 bases, and 17 bases lay in between. The length of the CDR3 is 15 residues. CDR1 and CDR2 (germline): MNHEY, SVGAGI. CDR3: CASHLTRGSNEKLFF. As DNA, the CDR3 is TGTGCCAGCCACCTCACCCGGGGGAGTAATGAAAAACTGTTTTTT.